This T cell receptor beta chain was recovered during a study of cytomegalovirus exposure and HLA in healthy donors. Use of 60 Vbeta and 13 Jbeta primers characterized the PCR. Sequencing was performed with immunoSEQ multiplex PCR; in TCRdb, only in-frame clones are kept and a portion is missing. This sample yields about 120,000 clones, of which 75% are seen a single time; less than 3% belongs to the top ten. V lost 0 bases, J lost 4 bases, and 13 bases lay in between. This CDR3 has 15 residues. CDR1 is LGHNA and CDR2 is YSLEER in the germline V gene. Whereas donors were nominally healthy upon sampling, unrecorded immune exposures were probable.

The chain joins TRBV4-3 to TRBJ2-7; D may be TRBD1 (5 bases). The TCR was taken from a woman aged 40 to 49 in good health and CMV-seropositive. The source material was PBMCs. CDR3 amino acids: CASSQEQAGYYEQYF. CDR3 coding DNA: TGCGCCAGCAGCCAAGAACAGGCAGGGTATTACGAGCAGTACTTC.